The source of this TCR beta chain is a study of T-cell memory formation after mild COVID-19. TCRalpha and TCRbeta libraries used 5'RACE with constant-segment primers and UMIs. TCRdb analysed the 5' RACE reads with MiXCR anew, one entry per CDR3 protein. The table includes a few hundred thousand distinct CDR3 sequences, 7% to 10% detected once. The sample holds many counts of this clonotype. Its target is not known. V lost 2 bases and J 6 bases, leaving 4 bases between the germline ends. This CDR3 comprises 12 residues. Looked up from germline, CDR1 is MNHEY and CDR2 is SVGAGI. Study findings and constraints: Nothing showed for sure that second-wave clones peaking on day 37 were SARS-CoV-2 specific. Prior to infection, memory already included some responding clones, suggesting cross-reactive memory joined.

This clonotype was sampled from a man aged 18 to 35 who had mild COVID-19 (a few samples of this study predate the infection). Cell type and time point are not known. Sequencing was performed on PBMCs or a T cell subset sorted from them (not recorded which). The chain couples TRBV6-5 to TRBJ2-2; D is ambiguous. CDR3 in DNA: TGTGCCAGCAGTTACGGTCCCGGGGAGCTGTTTTTT. Translated, it gives CASSYGPGELFF.